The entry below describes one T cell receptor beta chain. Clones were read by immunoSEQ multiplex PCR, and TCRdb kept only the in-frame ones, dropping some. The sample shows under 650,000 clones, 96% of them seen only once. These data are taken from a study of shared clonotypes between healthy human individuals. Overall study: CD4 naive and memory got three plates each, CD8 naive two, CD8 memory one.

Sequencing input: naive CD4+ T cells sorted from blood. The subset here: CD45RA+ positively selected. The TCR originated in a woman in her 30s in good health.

Here the CDR3 DNA reads TGTGCCAGCAGAAGGAGGATAGCGGGAACTTATGGATCGGGGGCCAACGTCCTGACTTTC. Its translation is CASRRRIAGTYGSGANVLTF. The J gene is TRBJ2-6, the V gene TRBV2, with TRBD2 matching over 8 bases. Germline values: CDR1 SNHLY, CDR2 FYNNEI. The trim removed 6 bases at V and 4 bases at J, leaving 20 bases unmatched. This CDR3 is 20 amino acids long.